This T cell receptor beta chain was recorded in a study of shared clonotypes between healthy human individuals. In germline, CDR1 is SGHRS, CDR2 YFSETQ. CDR3 length: 14 residues. Trimming pared 0 bases from V and 11 bases from J, leaving 15 bases between. The genomic DNA of each subset was split evenly across several immunoSEQ plates. Data came from immunoSEQ multiplex PCR; TCRdb stores just in-frame clones and leaves some out. Of about 1.5 million clones in the sample, under 99% are singletons; the top ten hold about 0.45%. Sequencing input: naive CD4+ T cells sorted from blood. Subset indicated: CD45RA+ positively selected. The clonotype originates from a man aged 25-45 years in good health. The rearrangement links TRBV5-1 to TRBJ2-1; a possible D gene is TRBD2 (6 bases). In nucleotides, the CDR3 is TGCGCCAGCAGCTTGGATCTGGGCGGGACGAAGCAGTTCTTC. It yields the protein CASSLDLGGTKQFF.